These T cell receptor beta chains were read from a single sample in a study of CD8 T cells in ankylosing spondylitis. In TCRdb, the 5' RACE reads were re-called with MiXCR into one record per CDR3 protein. The data contain approximately 340,000 distinct CDR3 sequences, under 15% of them seen just once; the ten biggest clones take up around 0.99%. The specimen sequenced was blood, either unsorted or a sorted T cell fraction (not recorded which). The receptor source for this set is a male donor with ankylosing spondylitis or in good health (not recorded which). CDR3s include the opening cysteine and the closing phenylalanine or tryptophan.

v_call	j_call	cdr3_aa
TRBV25-1	TRBJ1-1	CASTPGQGQAFF
TRBV5-1	TRBJ2-2	CASSPQTGLVTGELFF
TRBV29-1	TRBJ2-2	CSVVAGGGASTGELFF
TRBV10-3	TRBJ1-2	CAISGADSQPNYGYTF
TRBV12-3/TRBV12-4	TRBJ2-5	CASSQGFGETQYF
TRBV24-1	TRBJ2-1	CATSDPTGKDNEQFF
TRBV20-1	TRBJ2-7	CSARAGTERNEQYF
TRBV27	TRBJ2-1	CASRGTGRYNEQFF
TRBV2	TRBJ2-3	CASRRGGDTQYF
TRBV20-1	TRBJ2-7	CSALDWTYEQYF
TRBV5-1	TRBJ2-5	CASSRNWEETQYF
TRBV12-3/TRBV12-4	TRBJ1-1	CASRAWTGGKGSNTEAFF
TRBV11-2	TRBJ2-7	CASSFPAYEQYF
TRBV6-5	TRBJ2-3	CASSYQDRVADTQYF
TRBV5-6	TRBJ2-7	CASSFRQSSYEQYF
TRBV7-2	TRBJ2-7	CASRERSGGYEQYF
TRBV25-1	TRBJ1-2	CASRSGTGHYGYTF
TRBV20-1	TRBJ2-2	CSAETGTGTGELFF
TRBV12-3/TRBV12-4	TRBJ2-5	CASSEGSQETQYF
TRBV29-1	TRBJ1-1	CSVPSPTGLNTEAFF
TRBV3-1	TRBJ1-1	CASSQESPKAFF
TRBV2	TRBJ2-1	CASRLRGRGEEFF
TRBV12-3/TRBV12-4	TRBJ1-3	CASSLMPGNTIYF
TRBV5-5	TRBJ2-7	CASSLEGTPEYEQYF
TRBV20-1	TRBJ2-3	CSASGLAGESTDTQYF
TRBV5-1	TRBJ2-3	CASSLEGRGGGDTQYF
TRBV7-2	TRBJ1-2	CASSLERRRINYGYTF
TRBV10-3	TRBJ2-2	CAISAAGEGETGELFF
TRBV5-1	TRBJ2-3	CASSLAGASSPDTQYF
TRBV2	TRBJ2-2	CASSHTDRGQGVNTGELFF
TRBV5-5	TRBJ2-5	CASNSGGNSGIQETQYF
TRBV12-3/TRBV12-4	TRBJ1-1	CASSGTREAFF
TRBV5-1	TRBJ2-1	CASSPRGGEQFF
TRBV24-1	TRBJ2-1	CATSDLQGRGQGRNEQFF
TRBV5-1	TRBJ2-4	CASSEKGDIQYF
TRBV4-2	TRBJ2-7	CASSGQGPAEQYF
TRBV12-3/TRBV12-4	TRBJ2-2	CASRLITQGGDTGELFF
TRBV5-1	TRBJ2-7	CASSLEPGGKYEQYF